The clone carrying this TCR beta chain was observed a single time. The data were obtained in a study of blood T cell repertoires in COVID-19. After removal of 5 bases from V and 2 bases from J, the junction contained 8 bases not matched to a gene. This CDR3 region has 16 residues. CDR1 and CDR2 (germline): SGHDT, YYEEEE. The assay was immunoSEQ multiplex PCR, and TCRdb's table has in-frame clones only and misses some. The sample records around 98,000 clones, around 84% being singletons. This chain joins TRBV5-6 and TRBJ2-1; 9 bases are a match to TRBD1. This TCR was sampled from a woman aged 55 to 70 with acute or convalescent COVID-19. The sequenced sample was peripheral blood. The chain's CDR3 is CASRRTGERAYNEQFF. The CDR3 bases are TGTGCCAGCAGACGGACAGGGGAACGGGCCTACAATGAGCAGTTCTTC.